The present entry profiles one T cell receptor beta chain with its context. The data were obtained in a study of T cell changes during pregnancy in multiple sclerosis. Method: immunoSEQ multiplex PCR; TCRdb's copy keeps in-frame clones and lacks some. This table has about 22,000 clones, 85% appearing once. Germline assignment: CDR1 SGHVS and CDR2 FNYEAQ. Trimming pared 0 bases from V and 2 bases from J, leaving 11 bases between. This CDR3 is 16 amino acids long. The sample was CD8+ T cells from peripheral blood mononuclear cells, taken before pregnancy. This receptor was identified in a female donor with multiple sclerosis, enrolled in a pregnancy study. This chain uses TRBV7-6 with TRBJ2-1, with D unclear. CDR3 sequence reads: CASSLAVAQTYNEQFF. For the CDR3, the DNA is TGTGCCAGCAGCTTAGCGGTAGCCCAGACCTACAATGAGCAGTTCTTC.